A selection of T cell receptor beta chains follows, all from one sample in a study of cytomegalovirus exposure and HLA in healthy donors. Data came from immunoSEQ multiplex PCR; TCRdb stores just in-frame clones and leaves some out. This sample has more than 50,000 clones; about 73% occur once, and the top ten carry just under 20%. Material for sequencing was PBMCs. These receptors were collected from a woman aged 60 to 75 in good health and CMV-seropositive. Both conserved end residues are part of each CDR3. D genes are given only for firm matches. Only part of the rows carry a size: once, few, many, or a class if the clone is expanded.

>TRBJ2-5|TRBV11-2|-|TRBD2
CASSLERERGETQYF
TGTGCCAGCAGCTTAGAACGGGAGCGGGGAGAGACCCAGTACTTC
>TRBJ2-1|TRBV5-6|few|TRBD1
CASSLLGQGANEQFF
TGTGCCAGCAGCTTACTAGGACAGGGGGCCAATGAGCAGTTCTTC
>TRBJ2-7|TRBV25-1|-|-
CASSEEGGAYFSYEQYF
TGTGCCAGCAGTGAGGAGGGCGGGGCCTACTTCTCCTACGAGCAGTACTTC
>TRBJ2-2|TRBV27|-|-
CASSAAGELFF
TGTGCCAGCTCCGCGGCCGGGGAGCTGTTTTTT
>TRBJ2-7|TRBV9|-|TRBD1
CASSPDRGAEQYF
TGTGCCAGCAGCCCAGACAGGGGGGCCGAGCAGTACTTC
>TRBJ1-4|TRBV7-9|-|-
CASSLQGLGVNEKLFF
TGTGCCAGCAGCTTACAGGGGCTCGGAGTGAATGAAAAACTGTTTTTT
>TRBJ2-3|TRBV7-3|-|TRBD2
CASSPQGSGGTDTQYF
TGTGCCAGCAGCCCCCAGGGTAGCGGGGGCACAGATACGCAGTATTTT
>TRBJ1-2|TRBV30|-|-
CAWWGRERDYGYTF
TGTGCCTGGTGGGGCAGGGAGCGGGACTATGGCTACACCTTC
>TRBJ1-1|TRBV4-3|-|-
CASSQQGVETTEAFF
TGCGCCAGCAGCCAACAAGGGGTTGAAACTACTGAAGCTTTCTTT
>TRBJ1-2|TRBV29-1|-|TRBD1
CSVPTGDYGYTF
TGCAGCGTCCCGACAGGGGACTATGGCTACACCTTC
>TRBJ2-3|TRBV9|-|-
CASSVGLVSTDTQYF
TGTGCCAGCAGCGTAGGCCTAGTTAGCACAGATACGCAGTATTTT
>TRBJ1-2|TRBV4-3|once|-
CASSGTTGGPYGYTF
TGCGCCAGCAGCGGTACAACGGGAGGACCCTATGGCTACACCTTC
>TRBJ1-5|TRBV7-2|-|-
CASSLGTYQPQHF
TGTGCCAGCAGCTTAGGGACTTATCAGCCCCAGCATTTT
>TRBJ2-7|TRBV30|-|TRBD1
CAWSVRQGGYEQYF
TGTGCCTGGAGTGTACGACAGGGGGGCTACGAGCAGTACTTC
>TRBJ1-1|TRBV5-1|-|-
CASSLAQGSLNTEAFF
TGCGCCAGCAGCTTGGCCCAGGGTAGTCTGAACACTGAAGCTTTCTTT
>TRBJ1-2|TRBV27|-|-
CAGSSPRVNYGYTF
TGTGCCGGCAGTTCCCCCAGGGTTAACTATGGCTACACCTTC
>TRBJ1-4|TRBV5-6|-|-
CASSLSGNEKLFF
TGTGCCAGCAGCTTATCAGGGAATGAAAAACTGTTTTTT
>TRBJ1-2|TRBV29-1|-|-
CSVADGDYGYTF
TGCAGCGTGGCAGACGGAGACTATGGCTACACCTTC
>TRBJ1-6|TRBV4-3|-|-
CASSRKAREAESPLHF
TGCGCCAGCAGCCGGAAGGCCAGGGAGGCGGAATCACCCCTCCACTTT
>TRBJ2-2|TRBV29-1|-|TRBD2
CSARLAGGITGELFF
TGCAGCGCCCGACTAGCGGGGGGAATAACCGGGGAGCTGTTTTTT
>TRBJ2-1|TRBV7-2|-|-
CASRSNNEQFF
TGTGCCAGCAGGTCAAACAATGAGCAGTTCTTC
>TRBJ1-1|TRBV7-9|-|-
CASKPIQAVMNTEAFF
TGTGCCAGCAAACCGATACAGGCTGTTATGAACACTGAAGCTTTCTTT
>TRBJ2-5|TRBV5-4|-|-
CASSLVSGQETQYF
TGTGCCAGCAGCTTGGTATCAGGTCAAGAGACCCAGTACTTC
>TRBJ1-4|TRBV30|-|-
CAWRVQGEASRKLFF
TGTGCCTGGAGGGTACAGGGCGAGGCCTCGAGGAAACTGTTTTTT
>TRBJ1-2|TRBV13|-|TRBD1
CASSLEWSRDRGSDYGYTF
TGTGCCAGCAGCTTAGAATGGTCCCGGGACAGGGGATCGGACTATGGCTACACCTTC
>TRBJ1-1|TRBV19|few|TRBD1
CASSIDRELDRVFNTEAFF
TGTGCCAGTAGTATAGATCGAGAGTTAGACAGGGTCTTCAACACTGAAGCTTTCTTT
>TRBJ2-1|TRBV5-1|-|-
CASSAEVNSYNEQFF
TGCGCCAGCAGCGCGGAAGTCAACTCCTACAATGAGCAGTTCTTC
>TRBJ1-1|TRBV29-1|few|TRBD1
CSVGQGYTEAFF
TGCAGCGTCGGACAGGGATACACTGAAGCTTTCTTT
>TRBJ1-5|TRBV6-5|-|-
CASRPTPDSNQPQHF
TGTGCCAGCAGACCCACGCCAGATAGCAATCAGCCCCAGCATTTT
>TRBJ1-6|TRBV9|-|-
CASSVDELSNSPLHF
TGTGCCAGCAGCGTAGATGAACTCTCCAATTCACCCCTCCACTTT
>TRBJ1-4|TRBV19|-|-
CASSLRGPNEKLFF
TGTGCCAGTAGCCTCAGGGGACCTAATGAAAAACTGTTTTTT
>TRBJ1-1|TRBV15|-|TRBD1
CATSRDRDSPLEAFF
TGTGCCACCAGCAGAGACCGGGACAGCCCCCTTGAAGCTTTCTTT
>TRBJ1-6|TRBV2|-|-
CASSESLSPLHF
TGTGCCAGCAGTGAGAGTTTGTCACCCCTCCACTTT
>TRBJ2-2|TRBV18|few|-
CASSPVQLSTGELFF
TGTGCCAGCTCACCGGTACAACTAAGCACCGGGGAGCTGTTTTTT